Here is one T cell receptor beta chain with its context. These data belong to a study of blood T cell repertoires in COVID-19. As for the study in general: The United States, Italy and Spain supplied acute and convalescent COVID-19 samples. Sources were T cells, B-cell-depleted T cells, or PBMCs; the material itself was cDNA or gDNA.

In the original processing: Amplified reference gene primers provided the basis for estimating nucleated cell counts. Assay used: immunoSEQ multiplex PCR; TCRdb lists only in-frame clones, some missing. That table supplies the V and J calls and clone size; D and trimming were determined from the DNA. The sample records 95,000 to 150,000 clones, about 90% being singletons. Specimen: peripheral blood. The TCR was taken from a woman aged 45-59 years with active or convalescent COVID-19.

The CDR3 region is CAGQTGGKKTQYF. The DNA for the CDR3 is TGTGCCGGACAGACAGGGGGCAAGAAGACCCAGTACTTC. This rearrangement joins TRBV6-5 to TRBJ2-5, with 10 positions matching TRBD1. V lost 11 bases, J lost 6 bases, and 9 bases stayed unmatched. CDR1 MNHEY and CDR2 SVGAGI come from the germline V gene. The CDR3 runs 13 residues.